This entry lists 7 T cell receptor beta chains sequenced from one sample in a study of T cells after yellow fever vaccination. One entry per CDR3 protein results from TCRdb running MiXCR on the 5' RACE reads. The table includes nearly 300,000 distinct CDR3 sequences, about 10% detected once. This material consisted of CD4+ T cells sorted from PBMCs, taken 5 days after the yellow fever booster vaccination. Receptors originate from a man aged 18 to 35 who received the YFV17D yellow fever vaccine.

In this sample, this clonotype turned up a few times. The chain joins TRBV10-1 to TRBJ1-2, with a possible D match to TRBD1 (6 bases). The germline CDR1 and CDR2 sequences are WNHNN and SYGVQD (reference sequence). This CDR3 contains 16 residues. The V end lost 3 bases, the J end lost 1 base, and 15 bases lay between the germline ends. The CDR3 loop reads CASSEARGRINYGYTF. DNA of the CDR3: TGCGCCAGCAGTGAAGCCCGGGGGCGGATTAACTATGGCTACACCTTC.

There are many counts of this clonotype. The chain couples TRBV2 to TRBJ1-1; D not resolved. V was pared by 3 bases and J by 4 bases, with 9 bases between. CDR1 is SNHLY and CDR2 is FYNNEI in the germline V gene. The CDR3 runs 13 residues. Here the CDR3 reads CASSDLVGTEAFF. CDR3 nucleotide sequence: TGTGCCAGCAGTGACCTGGTAGGCACTGAAGCTTTCTTT.

This clonotype was detected only a few times. The V and J genes are TRBV5-1 and TRBJ2-3; 9 nucleotides align to TRBD2. Germline V gene data show CDR1 as SGHRS and CDR2 as YFSETQ. The CDR3 covers 19 residues. V trimming: 0 bases; J trimming: 4 bases; junction bases outside the gene matches: 15. The CDR3 DNA follows: TGCGCCAGCAGCTTGGTCCTAGCGGGGAGCTCCCAGGGGGCAGATACGCAGTATTTT. It yields the protein CASSLVLAGSSQGADTQYF.

This clonotype occurred many times. The CDR3 sequence is CASSLGSGTPYEQYV. CDR3 DNA: TGTGCCAGCAGCTTAGGTTCAGGTACCCCCTACGAGCAGTACGTC. The rearrangement links TRBV7-2 to TRBJ2-7; D gene ambiguous. From germline, CDR1 is SGHTA and CDR2 FQGNSA. Trimming removed 1 base from V and 2 bases from J, with 12 bases in between. This CDR3 is 15 amino acids long.

The chain combines TRBV29-1 with TRBJ1-4, with D possibly matching TRBD1 (6 bases). Germline CDR1 is SQVTM and CDR2 is ANQGSEA. V lost 6 bases to trimming and J lost 1 base, with 9 bases between them. This CDR3 has 13 amino acids. CDR3 in amino acids: CSVAQGTNEKLFF. The CDR3 DNA sequence: TGCAGCGTAGCACAGGGAACTAATGAAAAACTGTTTTTT.

V is TRBV7-2 and J is TRBJ1-2; D is possibly TRBD1 (6 bases). Trimming left V 3 bases short and J 4 bases short, with 15 bases between. There are 15 residues in the CDR3. Germline CDR1 and CDR2: SGHTA and FQGNSA. CDR3 nucleotide sequence: TGTGCCAGCAGCTTCGGACAGCGCCGAGGCTATGGCTACACCTTC. This translates into CASSFGQRRGYGYTF. Combining the CDR3 with reference TRBV7-2 and TRBJ1-2 gives the whole variable domain GAGVSQSPSNKVTEKGKDVELRCDPISGHTALYWYRQSLGQGLEFLIYFQGNSAPDKSGLPSDRFSAERTGGSVSTLTIQRTQQEDSAVYLCASSFGQRRGYGYTFGSGTRLTVV.

The chain combines TRBV12-3 or TRBV12-4 with TRBJ2-1, with 15 bases identical to TRBD2. V trimming: 5 bases; J trimming: 5 bases; junction bases outside the gene matches: 4. There are 16 residues in the CDR3. CDR3 DNA: TGTGCCAGCAGTCCCTGGACTAGCGGGGGGGACAATGAGCAGTTCTTC. It encodes CASSPWTSGGDNEQFF.